This T cell receptor (beta chain) stems from a study of blood T cell repertoires in COVID-19 (dated by TCRdb to 2020 to 2022). About the study as a whole: The collaborator samples originated in the United States, Italy and Spain and spanned the acute and convalescent phases of COVID-19. The material from the prospective study consisted of cDNA or gDNA derived from T cells, B-cell-depleted T cells, or PBMCs. Subjects who had been exposed to COVID-19, were actively infected with it, or had recovered from it provided the deeply sampled blood TCRbeta repertoires that made up the dataset. A freely available public database, intended as a resource for researchers studying the immune response to SARS-CoV-2, is where the repertoires were released. Samples came from the ongoing ImmuneRACE study (first 160 participants) plus 1,254 subjects from 6 global collaborators. Nearly every sample came with metadata listing a de-identified subject ID, COVID-19 status, age in years and sex. Where HLA class I and class II types were available, the types were taken from metadata supplied by the sample provider, not from assay-based typing.

The CDR3 contains 17 residues, cysteine and phenylalanine counted. CDR3 DNA only is kept here, 51 bases in frame from base 1. The germline V gene specifies SNHLY as CDR1 and FYNNEI as CDR2. Trimming accounts for 2 bases at V and 2 bases at J, while the number of junction bases matched to no gene is 7. TCRbeta CDR3 regions were amplified from genomic DNA using the immunoSEQ Assay, a bias-controlled multiplex PCR. The paper's data handling went like this. The number of nucleated cells in each sample was estimated from the amplification of reference gene primers within the assay. To quantify the absolute abundance of each unique TCRbeta CDR3 rearrangement, sequence reads were collapsed and filtered. For each sample, productive Simpson clonality was calculated by taking the square root of Simpson's diversity index across productive rearrangements. This immuneACCESS table, as held by TCRdb, lists in-frame sequences with V and J called but not all clones. Of the missing ones, under half trace to an unresolved V gene in checked studies; the others have no known cause. For V, J and clone size, that table is used; D and trimming come from the DNA. The sample has 150,000 or so clones on record, about 79% of them singletons. Under 9.5% of the sample lies in the top ten.

Participants in the prospective study were enrolled through a virtual design, were aged about 18 to 90 years, and lived in roughly 24 United States geographic areas. In the prospective study, cohorts were assigned on the basis of participant-reported clinical history obtained from a screening survey and a study questionnaire. Recovered participants in ImmuneRACE Cohort 3 were defined by two consecutive negative NP/OP PCR tests, clearance by a healthcare professional, or resolution of symptoms. Mobile phlebotomists in the prospective study collected whole blood, serum and a nasopharyngeal or oropharyngeal swab from every participant. Over a roughly two-month period, participants in the prospective study had the option of providing additional blood draws and questionnaires. Prospective study blood samples were shipped either frozen or at room temperature before DNA extraction. What the research found in general, with its limitations: Clinical and demographic metadata were provided uncurated, with the amount varying by source and participant.

This clone was recorded only once. Its antigen target is currently unknown. Base qualities are not recorded, but no much larger clone differs from it by a single base. Source material: PBMCs or T cells enriched from blood (not recorded which). The chain links TRBV2 with TRBJ2-5; 11 bases in between match TRBD2. The source of this sequence is a man aged 45 to 65 who had recovered from COVID-19. The sequenced DNA: TGTGCCAGCAGTGAATGGGGTTTAGCGGGGGGGCAAGAGACCCAGTACTTC. Its protein reads: CASSEWGLAGGQETQYF.